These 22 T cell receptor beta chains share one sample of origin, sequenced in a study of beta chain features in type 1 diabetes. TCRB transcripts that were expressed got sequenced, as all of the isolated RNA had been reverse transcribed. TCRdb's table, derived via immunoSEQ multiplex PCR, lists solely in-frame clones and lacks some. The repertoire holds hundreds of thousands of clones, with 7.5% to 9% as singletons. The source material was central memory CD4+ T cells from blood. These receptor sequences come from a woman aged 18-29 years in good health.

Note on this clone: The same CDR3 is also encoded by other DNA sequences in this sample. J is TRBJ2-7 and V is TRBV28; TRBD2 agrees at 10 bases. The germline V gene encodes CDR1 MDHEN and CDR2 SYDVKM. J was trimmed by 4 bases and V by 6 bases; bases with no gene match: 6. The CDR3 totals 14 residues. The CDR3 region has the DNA TGTGCCAGCAGAACCGGGACTAGCGCATACGAGCAGTACTTC. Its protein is CASRTGTSAYEQYF. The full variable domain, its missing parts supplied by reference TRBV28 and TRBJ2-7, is DVKVTQSSRYLVKRTGEKVFLECVQDMDHENMFWYRQDPGLGLRLIYFSYDVKMKEKGDIPEGYSVSREKKERFSLILESASTNQTSMYLCASRTGTSAYEQYFGPGTRLTVT.

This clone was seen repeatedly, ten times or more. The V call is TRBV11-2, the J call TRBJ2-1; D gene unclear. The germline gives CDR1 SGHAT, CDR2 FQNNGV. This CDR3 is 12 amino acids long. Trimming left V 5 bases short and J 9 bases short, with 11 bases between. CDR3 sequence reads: CASSHVVSEQFF. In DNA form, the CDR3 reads TGTGCCAGCAGCCACGTAGTCAGTGAGCAGTTCTTC. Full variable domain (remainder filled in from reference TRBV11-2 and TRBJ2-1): EAGVAQSPRYKIIEKRQSVAFWCNPISGHATLYWYQQILGQGPKLLIQFQNNGVVDDSQLPKDRFSAERLKGVDSTLKIQPAKLEDSAVYLCASSHVVSEQFFGPGTRLTVL.

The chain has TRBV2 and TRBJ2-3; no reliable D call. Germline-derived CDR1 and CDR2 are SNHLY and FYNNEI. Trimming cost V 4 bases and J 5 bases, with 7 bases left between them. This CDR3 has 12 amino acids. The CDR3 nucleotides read TGTGCCAGCAGTGGCTCGGGAGATACGCAGTATTTT. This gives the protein CASSGSGDTQYF.

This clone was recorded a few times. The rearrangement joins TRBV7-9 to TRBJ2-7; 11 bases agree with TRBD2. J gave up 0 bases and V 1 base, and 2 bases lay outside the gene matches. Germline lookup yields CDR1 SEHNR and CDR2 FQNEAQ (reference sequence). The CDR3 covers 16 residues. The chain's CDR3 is CASSLVAGGSSYEQYF. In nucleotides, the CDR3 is TGTGCCAGCAGCTTAGTAGCGGGAGGGAGCTCCTACGAGCAGTACTTC.

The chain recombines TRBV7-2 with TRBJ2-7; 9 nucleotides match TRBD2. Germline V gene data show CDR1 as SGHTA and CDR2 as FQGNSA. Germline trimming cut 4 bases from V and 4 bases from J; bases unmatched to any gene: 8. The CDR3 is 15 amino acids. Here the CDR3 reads CASSSGLATVYEQYF. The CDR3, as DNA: TGTGCCAGCAGCTCCGGACTAGCGACCGTGTACGAGCAGTACTTC. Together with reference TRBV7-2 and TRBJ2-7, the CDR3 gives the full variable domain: GAGVSQSPSNKVTEKGKDVELRCDPISGHTALYWYRQSLGQGLEFLIYFQGNSAPDKSGLPSDRFSAERTGGSVSTLTIQRTQQEDSAVYLCASSSGLATVYEQYFGPGTRLTVT.

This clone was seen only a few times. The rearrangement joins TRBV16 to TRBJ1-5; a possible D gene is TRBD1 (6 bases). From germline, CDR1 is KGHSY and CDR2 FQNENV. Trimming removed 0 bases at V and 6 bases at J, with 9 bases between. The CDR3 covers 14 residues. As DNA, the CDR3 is TGTGCCAGCAGCCAATCGACAGGCTTTCAGCCCCAGCATTTT. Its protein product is CASSQSTGFQPQHF. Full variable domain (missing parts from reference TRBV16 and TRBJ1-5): GEEVAQTPKHLVRGEGQKAKLYCAPIKGHSYVFWYQQVLKNEFKFLISFQNENVFDETGMPKERFSAKCLPNSPCSLEIQATKLEDSAVYFCASSQSTGFQPQHFGDGTRLSIL.

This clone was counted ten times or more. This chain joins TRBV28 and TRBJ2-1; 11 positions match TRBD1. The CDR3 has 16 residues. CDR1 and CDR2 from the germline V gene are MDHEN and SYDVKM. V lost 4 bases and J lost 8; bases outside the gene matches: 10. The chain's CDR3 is CASSSPGDRGFDEQFF. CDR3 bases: TGTGCCAGCAGTTCCCCGGGGGACAGGGGGTTCGATGAGCAGTTCTTC.

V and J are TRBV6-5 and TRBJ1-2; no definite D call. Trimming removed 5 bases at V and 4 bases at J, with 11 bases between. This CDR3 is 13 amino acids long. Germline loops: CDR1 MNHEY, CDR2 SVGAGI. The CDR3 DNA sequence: TGTGCCAGCAGTAAGCAGACGAGCTATGGCTACACCTTC. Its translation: CASSKQTSYGYTF.

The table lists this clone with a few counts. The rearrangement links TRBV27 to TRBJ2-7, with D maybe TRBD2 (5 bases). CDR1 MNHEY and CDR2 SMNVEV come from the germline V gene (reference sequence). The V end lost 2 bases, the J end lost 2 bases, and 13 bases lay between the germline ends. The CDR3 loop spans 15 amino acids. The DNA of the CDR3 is TGTGCCAGCAGTTTAGCAGGACTCCTAACCTACGAGCAGTACTTC. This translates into CASSLAGLLTYEQYF.

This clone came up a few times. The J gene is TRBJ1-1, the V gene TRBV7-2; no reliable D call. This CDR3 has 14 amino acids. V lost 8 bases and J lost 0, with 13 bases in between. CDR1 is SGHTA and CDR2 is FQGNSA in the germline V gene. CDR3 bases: TGTGCCAGCGGACGGGTCCTTCTGAACACTGAAGCTTTCTTT. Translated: CASGRVLLNTEAFF.

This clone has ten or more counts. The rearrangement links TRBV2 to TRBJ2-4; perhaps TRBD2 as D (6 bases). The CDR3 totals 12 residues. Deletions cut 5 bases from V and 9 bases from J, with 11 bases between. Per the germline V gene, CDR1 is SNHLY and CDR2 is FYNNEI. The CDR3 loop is CASSQQEGIQYF. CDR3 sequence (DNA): TGTGCCAGCAGTCAACAGGAGGGCATTCAGTACTTC.

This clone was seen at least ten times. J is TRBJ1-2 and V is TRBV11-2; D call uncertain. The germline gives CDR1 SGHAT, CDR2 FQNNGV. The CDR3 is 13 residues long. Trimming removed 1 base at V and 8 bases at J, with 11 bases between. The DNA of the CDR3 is TGTGCCAGCAGCTTAGGCGGGCGCGGCGGCTACACCTTC. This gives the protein CASSLGGRGGYTF.

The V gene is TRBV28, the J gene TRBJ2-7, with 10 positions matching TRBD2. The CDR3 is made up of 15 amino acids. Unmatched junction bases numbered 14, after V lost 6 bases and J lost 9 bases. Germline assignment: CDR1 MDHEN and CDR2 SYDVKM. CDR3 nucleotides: TGTGCCAGCAGCCCAGGGGGAGCGGGAGGGGTAGGGCAGTACTTC. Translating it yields CASSPGGAGGVGQYF.

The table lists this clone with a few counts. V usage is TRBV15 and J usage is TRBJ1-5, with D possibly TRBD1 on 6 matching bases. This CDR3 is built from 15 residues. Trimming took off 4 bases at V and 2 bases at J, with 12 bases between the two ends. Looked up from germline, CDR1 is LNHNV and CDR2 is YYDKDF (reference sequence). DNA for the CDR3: TGTGCCACCAGCACGATACAGGGCGGCAATCAGCCCCAGCATTTT. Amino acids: CATSTIQGGNQPQHF.

CDR3 in DNA: TGCAGTGGTAAAGGGGGTGAAAAACTGTTTTTT. Protein: CSGKGGEKLFF. The chain recombines TRBV20-1 with TRBJ1-4; a weak D match, TRBD1 (6 bases). This CDR3 has 11 residues. Per the germline V gene, CDR1 is DFQATT and CDR2 is SNEGSKA (reference sequence). The V and J ends lost 7 bases and 7 bases respectively, with 10 bases between them.

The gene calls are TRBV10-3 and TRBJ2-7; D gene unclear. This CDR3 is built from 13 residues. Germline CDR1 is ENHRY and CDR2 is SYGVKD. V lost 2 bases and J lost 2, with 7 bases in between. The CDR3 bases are TGTGCCATCAGTGAGGCCGGAACCTACGAGCAGTACTTC. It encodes CAISEAGTYEQYF.

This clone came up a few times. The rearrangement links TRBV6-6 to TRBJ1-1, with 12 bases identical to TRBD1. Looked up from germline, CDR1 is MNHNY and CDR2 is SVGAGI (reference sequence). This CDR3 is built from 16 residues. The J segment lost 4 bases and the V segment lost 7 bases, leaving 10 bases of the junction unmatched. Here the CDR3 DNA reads TGTGCCAGCACCCCGACGGGACAGGGGGCTATCACTGAAGCTTTCTTT. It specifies CASTPTGQGAITEAFF.

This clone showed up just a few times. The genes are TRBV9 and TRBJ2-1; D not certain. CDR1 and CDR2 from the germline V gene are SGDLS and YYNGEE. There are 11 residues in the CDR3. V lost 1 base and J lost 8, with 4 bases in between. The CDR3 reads CASSVRDEQFF. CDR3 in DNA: TGTGCCAGCAGCGTAAGGGATGAGCAGTTCTTC.

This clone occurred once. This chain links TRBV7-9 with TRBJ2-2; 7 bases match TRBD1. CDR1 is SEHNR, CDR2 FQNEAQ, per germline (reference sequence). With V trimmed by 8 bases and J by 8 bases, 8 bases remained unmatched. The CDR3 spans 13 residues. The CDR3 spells CASGQAVAGELFF. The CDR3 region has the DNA TGTGCCAGCGGACAGGCGGTCGCTGGGGAGCTGTTTTTT.

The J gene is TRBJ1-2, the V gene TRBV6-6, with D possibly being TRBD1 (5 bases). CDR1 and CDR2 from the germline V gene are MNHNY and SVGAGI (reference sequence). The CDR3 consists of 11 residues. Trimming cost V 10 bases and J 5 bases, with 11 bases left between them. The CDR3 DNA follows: TGTGCCACCGGGACTGAGTATGGCTACACCTTC. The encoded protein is CATGTEYGYTF.

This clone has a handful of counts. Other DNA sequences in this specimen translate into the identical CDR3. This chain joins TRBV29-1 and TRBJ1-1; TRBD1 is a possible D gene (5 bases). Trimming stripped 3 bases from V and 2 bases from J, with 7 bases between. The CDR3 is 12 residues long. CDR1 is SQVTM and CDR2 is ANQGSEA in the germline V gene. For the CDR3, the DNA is TGCAGCGTTGAGACAGCCAACACTGAAGCTTTCTTT. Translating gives CSVETANTEAFF.

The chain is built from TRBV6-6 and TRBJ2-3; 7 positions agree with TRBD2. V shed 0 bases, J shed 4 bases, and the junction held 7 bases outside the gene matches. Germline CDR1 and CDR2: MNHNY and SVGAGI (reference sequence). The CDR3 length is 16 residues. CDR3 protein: CASSYSRGRASDTQYF. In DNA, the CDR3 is TGTGCCAGCAGTTACTCTCGGGGGAGGGCCTCAGATACGCAGTATTTT.